The TCR beta chain under discussion was sequenced for a study of blood T cell repertoires in COVID-19. Profiled with immunoSEQ multiplex PCR; TCRdb holds only in-frame clones, not every one. The sample carries over 250,000 clones, 90% recorded once. Trimming shortened V by 2 bases and J by 2 bases, and 11 bases separated the two germline ends. CDR1 is SGHVS and CDR2 is FNYEAQ in the germline V gene. This CDR3 has 15 amino acids. The TCR comes from a woman aged 50 to 60 with COVID-19, enrolled during active disease. The chain has TRBV7-6 and TRBJ2-3, with TRBD2 as a possible D gene (5 bases). Sequenced sample: peripheral blood. The CDR3 DNA follows: TGTGCCAGCAGCTTAAATAGCGCTAACACAGATACGCAGTATTTT. This translates into CASSLNSANTDTQYF.